The 2 T cell receptor beta chains below come from one sample, sequenced in a study of Tregs in tolerant kidney transplant recipients. Sequencing used immunoSEQ multiplex PCR; TCRdb keeps in-frame clones, though not all of them. This repertoire shows roughly 250,000 clones, 84% found once; its top ten account for less than 0.75%. The material sequenced was CD4+ T cells from blood. These receptor sequences come from a human donor in good health.

The chain combines TRBV28 with TRBJ2-4; no definite D call. CDR1 and CDR2 (germline): MDHEN, SYDVKM. Trimming took 3 bases from V and 3 from J, leaving 15 bases between them. The CDR3 totals 16 residues. In nucleotides, the CDR3 is TGTGCCAGCAGTTTCGGATTCGGCAGTGGCAAAAACATTCAGTACTTC. As protein: CASSFGFGSGKNIQYF.

The chain uses TRBV9 and TRBJ2-3; D might be TRBD2 (6 bases). The CDR3 runs to 15 residues. Trimming took 4 bases from V and 2 from J, leaving 14 bases between them. Per the germline V gene, CDR1 is SGDLS and CDR2 is YYNGEE. The CDR3 nucleotides are TGTGCCAGCAGCTTCAGTAGCGGATTCACAGATACGCAGTATTTT. It encodes CASSFSSGFTDTQYF.